Below, 10 T cell receptor beta chains from the same sample are listed, as sequenced in a study of blood T cells in healthy people across ages. Primers used in a second PCR of about 7 to 12 cycles were a sample-barcoded 5' primer and a J-beta primer mix. TCRdb recomputed calls from the 5' RACE reads with MiXCR, one row per CDR3 protein. Of around 620,000 distinct CDR3 sequences in the sample, roughly 28% were seen once. The sample consisted of blood. The receptors here all came from a woman in her seventies in good health.

This sequence joins TRBV24-1 and TRBJ2-1; D not resolved. Germline assignment: CDR1 KGHDR and CDR2 SFDVKD. The germline V and J ends were trimmed by 4 bases and 4 bases, with 16 bases remaining between them. This CDR3 has 16 residues. The CDR3, as DNA: TGTGCCACCAGTGAACCCCCCAAGGGTGAATACAATGAGCAGTTCTTC. Amino acid sequence: CATSEPPKGEYNEQFF.

The chain employs TRBV7-2 and TRBJ2-5; 13 nucleotides match TRBD2. The germline V gene has CDR1 SGHTA and CDR2 FQGNSA. The CDR3 sequence is 18 residues long. The ends lost 0 bases at V and 2 bases at J; junction bases unmatched: 6. The CDR3 here is CASSLAPWTSGGQETQYF. The CDR3 DNA follows: TGTGCCAGCAGCTTAGCGCCGTGGACTAGCGGGGGTCAAGAGACCCAGTACTTC.

This rearrangement joins TRBV20-1 to TRBJ2-1, with 11 nucleotides matching TRBD2. After removal of 5 bases from V and 5 bases from J, the junction contained 11 bases not matched to a gene. This CDR3 is built from 16 residues. Germline V gene data show CDR1 as DFQATT and CDR2 as SNEGSKA (reference sequence). The CDR3 is CSAPRATSGGDNEQFF. CDR3 DNA sequence: TGCAGTGCTCCGAGAGCCACTAGCGGGGGAGACAATGAGCAGTTCTTC.

This clonotype occurred a few times. The genes are TRBV12-3 or TRBV12-4 and TRBJ1-5; no clear D gene. The V end lost 0 bases, the J end lost 5 bases, and 8 bases lay between the germline ends. The CDR3 is made up of 14 amino acids. The CDR3 nucleotides are TGTGCCAGCAGTTTAGCGTCGAGTGATCAGCCCCAGCATTTT. Encoded protein: CASSLASSDQPQHF.

The gene calls are TRBV9 and TRBJ1-1; possibly TRBD1 for D (5 bases). This CDR3 region has 14 residues. The germline V gene has CDR1 SGDLS and CDR2 YYNGEE. V lost 3 bases to trimming and J lost 4 bases, with 13 bases between them. The CDR3 DNA sequence: TGTGCCAGCAGCGCCCCGAGGGGAAGCACTGAAGCTTTCTTT. Its protein is CASSAPRGSTEAFF.

The rearrangement links TRBV11-1 to TRBJ2-1; 8 nucleotides match TRBD1. Germline CDR1 is SGHAT and CDR2 is FQDESV (reference sequence). Trimming removed 4 bases from V and 0 bases from J; junction bases left unmatched: 20. The CDR3 is 21 amino acids. The CDR3 loop is CASSYRQLGQGLFSSYNEQFF. The CDR3 nucleotides are TGTGCCAGCAGCTACCGTCAACTCGGACAGGGCTTGTTTAGCTCCTACAATGAGCAGTTCTTC.

A note on this clonotype: Its ends do not fully match the called genes, so a read error is possible. This chain joins TRBV2 and TRBJ2-7, with TRBD1 matching over 8 bases. Germline V gene data show CDR1 as SNHLY and CDR2 as FYNNEI. The CDR3 loop spans 15 amino acids. The CDR3 protein is CASSERSGGLYGQYF. DNA for the CDR3: TGTGCCAGCAGTGAAAGGTCAGGGGGCTTATACGGGCAGTACTTC.

The J gene is TRBJ1-4, the V gene TRBV7-9; the D gene is possibly TRBD1 (5 bases). V was clipped by 5 bases and J by 8 bases, with 12 bases between them. Germline V gene lookup returns CDR1 SEHNR and CDR2 FQNEAQ (reference sequence). The CDR3 is 13 amino acids. This CDR3 is CASSGDGREKLFF. CDR3 coding DNA: TGTGCCAGCAGCGGGGACGGCCGGGAAAAACTGTTTTTT.

This clonotype has a handful of counts. The junction and the germline gene differ at one end; a read error may be behind it. The gene calls are TRBV6-2 or TRBV6-3 and TRBJ2-6; D remains ambiguous. CDR1 is MNHEY and CDR2 is SVGEGT in the germline V gene. The CDR3 spans 19 residues. The CDR3 DNA reads as TGTGCCGGCAGTTACCGGCCTTACCTTATCATCGGCGGGGCCAACGTCCTGACTTTC. It translates to CAGSYRPYLIIGGANVLTF.

The chain combines TRBV13 with TRBJ2-2; 7 bases match TRBD1. V lost 6 bases and J lost 5; bases outside the gene matches: 0. Germline loops: CDR1 PRHDT, CDR2 FYEKMQ (reference sequence). This CDR3 is built from 12 residues. CDR3 DNA sequence: TGTGCCAGCAGACAGGGGACCGGGGAGCTGTTTTTT. This translates into CASRQGTGELFF. Variable domain in full (rest from reference TRBV13 and TRBJ2-2): AAGVIQSPRHLIKEKRETATLKCYPIPRHDTVYWYQQGPGQDPQFLISFYEKMQSDKGSIPDRFSAQQFSDYHSELNMSSLELGDSALYFCASRQGTGELFFGEGSRLTVL.